This T cell receptor beta chain was obtained from a study of shared clonotypes between healthy human individuals. The table came from immunoSEQ multiplex PCR; TCRdb's copy has only in-frame clones and leaves some out. The data show around 990,000 clones, around 77% seen once. None of the donors, who were healthy HIV-negative adults, had recently had acute infections or vaccinations. Negatively enriched CD4+ T cells were divided by CD45RA into naive and memory. A remark on this clone: Its matching antigen is unknown.

General study findings and limits: Few donors restricted represented genetic and exposure-history diversity.

Per germline, CDR1 SNHLY and CDR2 FYNNEI. CDR3 length: 13 residues. The V end was cut by 7 bases, the J end by 6 bases, with 14 bases between. Sample: memory CD4+ T cells from PBMCs. Subset denoted: CD45RA-negative fraction. This chain joins TRBV2 and TRBJ2-3; D gene ambiguous. This sequence originates from a man aged 18-30 years in good health. Some clones in this sample may be carry-over from other donors' samples. Here the CDR3 reads CASTWVSRDTQYF. In nucleotides, the CDR3 is TGTGCCAGCACGTGGGTAAGCCGGGATACGCAGTATTTT.